These 24 T cell receptor beta chains originate from one sample sequenced in a study of T cell changes during pregnancy in multiple sclerosis. Assay: immunoSEQ multiplex PCR; the TCRdb copy retains only in-frame clones and omits some. The data contain more than 60,000 clones, about 91% of them singletons. This material consisted of CD4+ T cells from peripheral blood mononuclear cells, taken in the third trimester of pregnancy. Every receptor here comes from a female donor in good health, enrolled as a control in a pregnancy study.

The genes are TRBV7-8 and TRBJ1-5; TRBD1 might be the D (5 bases). V was pared by 1 base and J by 3 bases, with 10 bases between. The CDR3 covers 15 residues. Germline CDR1 is SGHVS and CDR2 is FQNEAQ. CDR3 in DNA: TGTGCCAGCAGCTTAGACGGCAGGGACAATCAGCCCCAGCATTTT. It codes for CASSLDGRDNQPQHF. The full variable domain, in which reference TRBV7-8 and TRBJ1-5 provide the parts outside the CDR3, is GAGVSQSPRYKVAKRGQDVALRCDPISGHVSLFWYQQALGQGPEFLTYFQNEAQLDKSGLPSDRFFAERPEGSVSTLKIQRTQQEDSAVYLCASSLDGRDNQPQHFGDGTRLSIL.

The rearrangement links TRBV7-3 to TRBJ1-6; D gene unclear. Deletions cut 4 bases from V and 8 bases from J, with 12 bases between. This CDR3 has 14 amino acids. Per the germline V gene, CDR1 is SGHTA and CDR2 is FQGTGA. CDR3 region: CASSSGGVDSPLHF. As DNA, the CDR3 is TGTGCCAGCAGCTCAGGCGGGGTTGATTCACCCCTCCACTTT. The variable domain in full, with the rest retrieved from reference TRBV7-3 and TRBJ1-6, is GAGVSQTPSNKVTEKGKYVELRCDPISGHTALYWYRQSLGQGPEFLIYFQGTGAADDSGLPNDRFFAVRPEGSVSTLKIQRTERGDSAVYLCASSSGGVDSPLHFGNGTRLTVT.

The gene calls are TRBV4-3 and TRBJ2-3, with D possibly matching TRBD2 (5 bases). The V and J ends lost 0 bases and 5 bases respectively, with 18 bases between them. Germline CDR1 and CDR2: LGHNA and YSLEER. This CDR3 has 17 amino acids. CDR3 region: CASSQDFRGRAGDTQYF. DNA of the CDR3: TGCGCCAGCAGCCAAGATTTTCGCGGGCGGGCCGGAGATACGCAGTATTTT.

V and J are TRBV4-1 and TRBJ1-2; D is possibly TRBD1 (6 bases). Germline V gene lookup returns CDR1 MGHRA and CDR2 YSYEKL. This CDR3 is 13 amino acids long. Trimming stripped 5 bases from V and 1 base from J, with 8 bases between. The CDR3 DNA is TGCGCCAGCAGCGGACAGCTTAACTATGGCTACACCTTC. The encoded protein is CASSGQLNYGYTF.

The chain couples TRBV6-1 to TRBJ2-3; D is undetermined. The V and J ends lost 5 bases and 4 bases respectively, with 13 bases between them. This CDR3 has 14 residues. Germline V gives CDR1 MNHNS, CDR2 SASEGT. This CDR3 reads CASSFRGTADTQYF. The CDR3 nucleotides are TGTGCCAGCAGTTTCCGTGGTACGGCAGATACGCAGTATTTT.

The chain employs TRBV29-1 and TRBJ1-1; a possible D gene is TRBD1 (6 bases). The CDR3 covers 11 residues. Trimming removed 6 bases from V and 9 bases from J, with 14 bases in between. Germline-derived CDR1 and CDR2 are SQVTM and ANQGSEA. CDR3 residues: CSVGHGTKAFF. Here the CDR3 DNA reads TGCAGCGTGGGACACGGTACTAAAGCTTTCTTT. The full variable domain, in which reference TRBV29-1 and TRBJ1-1 provide the parts outside the CDR3, is SAVISQKPSRDICQRGTSLTIQCQVDSQVTMMFWYRQQPGQSLTLIATANQGSEATYESGFVIDKFPISRPNLTFSTLTVSNMSPEDSSIYLCSVGHGTKAFFGQGTRLTVV.

The CDR3 region is CASSPGPSNTGELFF. The CDR3 DNA reads TGTGCCAGCTCACCTGGGCCCTCGAACACCGGGGAGCTGTTTTTT. The gene calls are TRBV18 and TRBJ2-2; D is unclear. Trimming removed 3 bases from V and 0 bases from J, with 8 bases in between. The CDR3 spans 15 residues. CDR1 is KGHSH and CDR2 is LQKENI in the germline V gene.

The chain links TRBV29-1 to TRBJ1-2; weak D call: TRBD1 (6 bases). Deletions cut 7 bases from V and 6 bases from J, with 12 bases between. The CDR3 is 11 residues long. Germline CDR1 SQVTM, CDR2 ANQGSEA. DNA of the CDR3: TGCAGCGCAGGGGATCTTAATGGCTACACCTTC. Translated: CSAGDLNGYTF.

The rearrangement joins TRBV7-6 to TRBJ2-2; TRBD2 aligns across 16 bases. The CDR3 is 20 residues long. Trimming cost V 2 bases and J 2 bases; bases outside gene matches: 8. Germline V gives CDR1 SGHVS, CDR2 FNYEAQ. This CDR3 reads CASSLLGTSGGALNTGELFF. The CDR3 coding sequence is TGTGCCAGCAGCTTACTCGGGACTAGCGGGGGGGCCCTTAACACCGGGGAGCTGTTTTTT.

This clone is a singleton in its sample. V is TRBV29-1 and J is TRBJ2-7; D is possibly TRBD2 (7 bases). The CDR3 contains 12 residues. V lost 5 bases and J 5 bases, leaving 13 bases between the germline ends. CDR1 and CDR2 from the germline V gene are SQVTM and ANQGSEA. The CDR3 DNA sequence: TGCAGCGTTACTCGGGGGGCCCACGAGCAGTACTTC. Protein: CSVTRGAHEQYF.

The V and J genes are TRBV6-5 and TRBJ2-7; 7 bases are shared with TRBD2. There are 14 residues in the CDR3. Germline CDR1 and CDR2: MNHEY and SVGAGI. The J segment lost 5 bases and the V segment lost 8 bases, leaving 12 bases of the junction unmatched. The CDR3 DNA follows: TGTGCCAGCCGGGGGGAAATAGGAGACAACGAGCAGTACTTC. Its translation: CASRGEIGDNEQYF.

This chain joins TRBV30 and TRBJ2-3, with 7 nucleotides matching TRBD1. The CDR3 has 14 residues. The V gene end was trimmed by 3 bases and the J gene end by 6 bases; junction bases not matched to a gene: 9. Germline CDR1 is GTSNPN and CDR2 is SVGIG (reference sequence). This chain's CDR3 is CAWRKDRSTDTQYF. The CDR3 nucleotides read TGTGCCTGGAGGAAGGACAGGTCTACGGATACGCAGTATTTT.

The rearrangement uses TRBV5-6 and TRBJ2-5; D gene unclear. The J call could be wrong; TRBJ2-7 is a better fit for the DNA end. Germline V gives CDR1 SGHDT, CDR2 YYEEEE. CDR3 length: 13 amino acids. The CDR3, as DNA: TGTGCCAGCAGCTTGGAGTTCTCCTACGAGCAGTACTTC. This encodes CASSLEFSYEQYF.

The chain carries TRBV29-1 and TRBJ2-2, with TRBD2 matching 10 bases. The CDR3 totals 16 residues. Looked up from germline, CDR1 is SQVTM and CDR2 is ANQGSEA. Losses at the gene ends were 6 bases for V and 5 bases for J; bases not matched to a gene: 12. CDR3 amino acids: CSVHLAGGPGTGELFF. The CDR3 coding sequence is TGCAGCGTCCACTTAGCGGGGGGCCCTGGGACCGGGGAGCTGTTTTTT.

This chain links TRBV4-2 with TRBJ2-7; D is ambiguous. Germline V gene sequence: CDR1 LGHNA, CDR2 YNFKEQ. The CDR3 spans 15 residues. The V end was cut by 5 bases, the J end by 1 base, with 15 bases between. CDR3 bases: TGTGCCAGCAGCGAGACACAACACCCTTCCTACGAGCAGTACTTC. This sequence encodes CASSETQHPSYEQYF.

V is TRBV7-9 and J is TRBJ2-1, with D possibly being TRBD1 (5 bases). Deletions cut 1 base from V and 4 bases from J, with 14 bases between. There are 16 residues in the CDR3. From germline, CDR1 is SEHNR and CDR2 FQNEAQ (reference sequence). The DNA of the CDR3 is TGTGCCAGCAGCTTAGATGGCAGGGCGCTTTACAATGAGCAGTTCTTC. Protein product: CASSLDGRALYNEQFF. Based on the CDR3 plus reference TRBV7-9 and TRBJ2-1, the full variable domain is DTGVSQNPRHKITKRGQNVTFRCDPISEHNRLYWYRQTLGQGPEFLTYFQNEAQLEKSRLLSDRFSAERPKGSFSTLEIQRTEQGDSAMYLCASSLDGRALYNEQFFGPGTRLTVL.

In this sample, this clone turned up a few times. This sequence joins TRBV30 and TRBJ1-1, with D tentatively TRBD1 (6 bases). CDR3 length equals 13 residues. Trimming left V 1 base short and J 2 bases short, with 8 bases between. CDR1 is GTSNPN and CDR2 is SVGIG in the germline V gene (reference sequence). The CDR3 DNA follows: TGTGCCTGGAGTGGCAGGGGCAACACTGAAGCTTTCTTT. Its translation is CAWSGRGNTEAFF.

In its sample, this clone was seen once. This rearrangement joins TRBV6-6 to TRBJ2-7, with 8 bases lining up with TRBD2. Unmatched junction bases numbered 8, after V lost 6 bases and J lost 4 bases. Germline V gives CDR1 MNHNY, CDR2 SVGAGI (reference sequence). CDR3 length: 14 amino acids. This CDR3 reads CASRPPGGVYEQYF. As DNA, the CDR3 is TGTGCCAGCAGACCCCCGGGGGGGGTGTACGAGCAGTACTTC.

This clone was counted a single time. This chain links TRBV19 with TRBJ2-7, with 7 positions matching TRBD2. Trimming at V came to 3 bases and at J to 1 base, leaving 9 bases not matched to a gene. Germline assignment: CDR1 LNHDA and CDR2 SQIVND (reference sequence). The CDR3 is 16 residues long. The CDR3 nucleotides read TGTGCCAGTAGTATTATGGGAGGGCTCGGGTCCTACGAGCAGTACTTC. Its translation is CASSIMGGLGSYEQYF.

The V gene is TRBV7-8, the J gene TRBJ2-1, with D perhaps TRBD2 (7 bases). V was clipped by 2 bases and J by 6 bases, with 23 bases between them. The CDR3 runs 18 residues. Germline loops: CDR1 SGHVS, CDR2 FQNEAQ. This CDR3 reads CASSLIGGAMVRFNEQFF. The CDR3 coding sequence is TGTGCCAGCAGCTTAATTGGGGGGGCCATGGTCAGGTTCAATGAGCAGTTCTTC.

Here the CDR3 reads CASSEGRGRAGANVLTF. Written as DNA, the CDR3 is TGTGCCAGCAGTGAAGGTAGGGGGAGAGCTGGGGCCAACGTCCTGACTTTC. V usage is TRBV6-1 and J usage is TRBJ2-6; maybe TRBD1 (6 bases). Germline CDR1 MNHNS, CDR2 SASEGT. Trimming removed 1 base at V and 2 bases at J, with 12 bases between. The CDR3 has 17 residues.

This clone turned up a few times. In DNA form, the CDR3 reads TGTGCCAGCAGCCTACAGGGGGCCCTTTCTGAAGCTTTCTTT. Its protein is CASSLQGALSEAFF. The rearrangement joins TRBV5-5 to TRBJ1-1, with 9 bases lining up with TRBD1. The trim removed 4 bases at V and 6 bases at J, leaving 7 bases unmatched. The CDR3 spans 14 residues. Per germline, CDR1 SGHKS and CDR2 YYEKEE (reference sequence).

This clone was found once. The chain combines TRBV7-3 with TRBJ2-5, with a weak D call TRBD2 (5 bases). The CDR3 spans 16 residues. V was shortened by 2 bases and J by 5 bases, with 18 bases between the two germline ends. Per the germline V gene, CDR1 is SGHTA and CDR2 is FQGTGA. The CDR3 region is CASSLFESAGEETQYF. The CDR3 DNA reads as TGTGCCAGCAGCTTATTCGAGAGCGCGGGCGAGGAGACCCAGTACTTC.

The rearrangement uses TRBV2 and TRBJ2-2; 11 bases line up with TRBD1. V dropped 1 base and J dropped 7; count of bases not matched to a gene: 5. Germline loops: CDR1 SNHLY, CDR2 FYNNEI. The CDR3 has 16 residues. CDR3 sequence reads: CASSEVGTGGHGELFF. The CDR3 nucleotides are TGTGCCAGCAGTGAAGTGGGGACAGGGGGGCACGGGGAGCTGTTTTTT.